The rows below give T cell receptor beta chains drawn from one sample of a study of CD8 T cells in ankylosing spondylitis. Each CDR3 protein is one row after TCRdb ran MiXCR on the 5' RACE reads. The sample holds over 600,000 distinct CDR3 sequences, roughly 20% seen once. Sequencing was performed on blood, either unsorted or a sorted T cell fraction (not recorded which). These receptors all come from a male donor with ankylosing spondylitis. Each CDR3 is given with its conserved first and last residue. A D gene is named only where the DNA matches it firmly. Expanded clones get a size class; other rows say once, few or many, or leave the size out.

V gene,clone size,J gene,D gene,CDR3 protein,CDR3 DNA
TRBV7-9,-,TRBJ2-1,TRBD2,CASSLRVAGPNNEQFF,TGTGCCAGCAGCTTAAGGGTAGCGGGCCCAAACAATGAGCAGTTCTTC
TRBV28,few,TRBJ2-1,-,CASITDMSSYNEQFF,TGTGCCAGCATCACGGACATGAGCTCCTACAATGAGCAGTTCTTC
TRBV12-3/TRBV12-4,few,TRBJ2-7,-,CASSSNRGQSVNEQYF,TGTGCCAGCAGCTCGAACCGAGGCCAGTCGGTGAACGAGCAGTACTTC
TRBV5-1,few,TRBJ2-7,-,CASSLVAASYEQYF,TGCGCCAGCAGCTTGGTGGCGGCATCCTACGAGCAGTACTTC
TRBV29-1,few,TRBJ2-1,-,CSAISNEQFF,TGCAGCGCCATATCCAATGAGCAGTTCTTC
TRBV12-3/TRBV12-4,few,TRBJ1-1,-,CASSPNRVLDTEAFF,TGTGCCAGCAGTCCCAACAGGGTTTTAGACACTGAAGCTTTCTTT
TRBV7-2,-,TRBJ1-5,-,CASSLDSLIYQPQHF,TGTGCCAGCAGCCTTGACAGTCTCATCTATCAGCCCCAGCATTTT
TRBV5-1,-,TRBJ2-2,TRBD1,CASSPYRGVANTGELFF,TGCGCCAGCAGTCCTTACAGGGGCGTCGCGAACACCGGGGAGCTGTTTTTT
TRBV7-9,-,TRBJ1-1,-,CASSTMGASEAFF,TGTGCCAGCAGCACCATGGGAGCTTCTGAAGCTTTCTTT
TRBV7-9,few,TRBJ1-5,TRBD1,CASSQQGPNQPQHF,TGTGCCAGCAGCCAACAGGGGCCTAATCAGCCCCAGCATTTT
TRBV12-3/TRBV12-4,many,TRBJ2-1,-,CASSTGKGFYNEQFF,TGTGCCAGCAGCACAGGGAAGGGCTTCTACAATGAGCAGTTCTTC
TRBV24-1,few,TRBJ2-1,TRBD2,CATESGSLRQFF,TGTGCCACCGAAAGCGGGAGTCTCCGGCAGTTCTTC
TRBV29-1,few,TRBJ1-1,-,CSVAGREKTMINTEAFF,TGCAGCGTTGCGGGCAGGGAAAAAACCATGATAAACACTGAAGCTTTCTTT
TRBV29-1,-,TRBJ2-3,-,CSVLGGAHEGDTQYF,TGCAGCGTTCTGGGCGGGGCCCACGAGGGGGATACGCAGTATTTT
TRBV7-2,-,TRBJ2-3,-,CASSLRGSLTDTQYF,TGTGCCAGCAGCCTCCGGGGGAGTTTAACAGATACGCAGTATTTT
TRBV5-1,-,TRBJ2-2,TRBD2,CASSLARGDGTGELFF,TGCGCCAGCAGCTTGGCCCGGGGGGACGGCACCGGGGAGCTGTTTTTT
TRBV5-1,few,TRBJ2-7,-,CASSLDTKYEQYF,TGCGCCAGCAGCTTGGACACAAAATACGAGCAGTACTTC
TRBV5-1,-,TRBJ1-1,-,CASSFGQGSEAFF,TGCGCCAGCAGCTTTGGCCAGGGTTCGGAGGCTTTCTTT
TRBV12-3/TRBV12-4,-,TRBJ2-7,-,CASSRTTTSEQYF,TGTGCCAGCAGCCGTACTACAACTTCCGAGCAGTACTTC
TRBV7-2,-,TRBJ1-2,-,CASSFKGSNYGYTF,TGTGCCAGCAGCTTCAAAGGTTCCAACTATGGCTACACCTTC
TRBV12-3/TRBV12-4,-,TRBJ2-7,TRBD2,CASNRTSGSYEQYF,TGTGCCAGCAACAGGACTAGCGGAAGCTACGAGCAGTACTTC
TRBV12-3/TRBV12-4,few,TRBJ2-2,-,CASSFPGGELFF,TGTGCCAGCAGTTTTCCTGGGGGGGAGCTGTTTTTT
TRBV3-1,few,TRBJ2-3,-,CASSPRLPTTGDTQYF,TGTGCCAGCAGCCCTAGACTACCCACGACAGGAGATACGCAGTATTTT
TRBV10-3,few,TRBJ2-3,TRBD2,CAISRSNILAGENTDTQYF,TGTGCCATCAGCCGCTCAAATATACTAGCGGGGGAAAACACAGATACGCAGTATTTT
TRBV4-1,once,TRBJ2-7,-,CASSQDVETYEQYF,TGCGCCAGCAGCCAAGATGTCGAGACCTACGAGCAGTACTTC
TRBV27,few,TRBJ1-4,TRBD1,CASGLLGTENEKLFF,TGTGCCAGCGGGCTTTTGGGGACAGAAAATGAAAAACTGTTTTTT
TRBV5-1,-,TRBJ2-7,-,CASSLEGAGEQYF,TGCGCCAGCAGCTTGGAAGGGGCGGGGGAGCAGTACTTC
TRBV3-1,-,TRBJ1-1,-,CASSQDGVGWLEAFF,TGTGCCAGCAGCCAAGATGGGGTAGGGTGGCTCGAAGCTTTCTTT
TRBV20-1,-,TRBJ2-5,TRBD2,CSAPTTKDSGTRETQYF,TGCAGTGCTCCGACAACCAAAGATAGCGGGACTAGGGAGACCCAGTACTTC
TRBV21-1,many,TRBJ2-2,-,CASSKVGYQANTGELFF,TGTGCCAGCAGCAAAGTGGGGTACCAGGCTAACACCGGGGAGCTGTTTTTT
TRBV20-1,few,TRBJ1-1,-,CSAREGSRSTEAFF,TGCAGTGCTAGGGAGGGGTCTAGGAGTACTGAAGCTTTCTTT
TRBV7-8,-,TRBJ2-7,TRBD1,CASSPDTGDRHYEQYF,TGTGCCAGCAGCCCAGATACGGGGGACAGGCACTACGAGCAGTACTTC
TRBV12-3/TRBV12-4,-,TRBJ1-2,TRBD1,CASRLAGTDYGYTF,TGTGCCAGCAGACTTGCCGGGACAGACTATGGCTACACCTTC
TRBV7-8,few,TRBJ2-7,-,CASSFLGQPREQYF,TGTGCCAGCAGCTTTTTGGGACAACCAAGAGAGCAGTACTTC
TRBV18,-,TRBJ2-7,-,CAGGVGDYEQYF,TGTGCCGGGGGCGTGGGGGACTACGAGCAGTACTTC
TRBV11-2,few,TRBJ2-1,TRBD2,CASSSSRPLTSGSTSNEQFF,TGTGCCAGCAGCTCCTCGAGGCCCCTCACTAGCGGTAGCACGTCCAATGAGCAGTTCTTC
TRBV5-1,many,TRBJ1-5,-,CASSSGTSWDQPQHF,TGCGCCAGCAGCTCGGGGACGAGTTGGGATCAGCCCCAGCATTTT
TRBV12-3/TRBV12-4,-,TRBJ2-7,-,CASSWDSIMTYEQYF,TGTGCCAGCAGTTGGGACTCAATTATGACCTACGAGCAGTACTTC
TRBV3-1,-,TRBJ2-5,-,CASSQRTDWETQYF,TGTGCCAGCAGCCAACGGACAGACTGGGAGACCCAGTACTTC
TRBV6-5,-,TRBJ1-2,-,CASSYGVTYGYTF,TGTGCCAGCAGTTACGGGGTTACTTATGGCTACACCTTC
TRBV18,-,TRBJ2-3,-,CASSPNDGAGPQYF,TGTGCCAGCTCACCAAATGATGGAGCCGGCCCGCAGTATTTT
TRBV7-2,many,TRBJ1-5,-,CASSLARTVSNQPQHF,TGTGCCAGCAGCTTAGCGAGGACGGTTAGCAATCAGCCCCAGCATTTT
TRBV5-1,few,TRBJ2-3,-,CASSLGLEASTDTQYF,TGCGCCAGCAGCTTGGGACTTGAGGCTAGCACAGATACGCAGTATTTT
TRBV12-3/TRBV12-4,few,TRBJ2-7,TRBD2,CASSSLRDYSYEQYF,TGTGCCAGCAGTTCCCTCCGGGACTACTCCTACGAGCAGTACTTC
TRBV12-3/TRBV12-4,-,TRBJ2-1,-,CASFESRENEQFF,TGTGCCAGCTTTGAGAGTAGAGAAAATGAGCAGTTCTTC
TRBV11-1,-,TRBJ2-7,TRBD2,CASSLLGKAGGPFSYEQYF,TGTGCCAGCAGCTTGTTAGGTAAAGCGGGAGGGCCTTTCTCCTACGAGCAGTACTTC
TRBV29-1,few,TRBJ2-5,TRBD1,CSVRQGARETQYF,TGCAGCGTGCGACAGGGGGCTAGGGAGACCCAGTACTTC
TRBV7-9,-,TRBJ1-1,TRBD1,CASSHSTGETEAFF,TGTGCCAGCAGCCATTCGACAGGGGAGACTGAAGCTTTCTTT
TRBV20-1,-,TRBJ2-1,TRBD1,CSARGMGQKHNEQFF,TGCAGTGCTAGAGGGATGGGACAGAAACACAATGAGCAGTTCTTC
TRBV29-1,few,TRBJ2-1,-,CSVEFHNEQFF,TGCAGCGTTGAATTCCACAATGAGCAGTTCTTC
TRBV5-6,few,TRBJ2-1,TRBD1,CASSWDRGEEQFF,TGTGCCAGCAGCTGGGACAGGGGTGAGGAGCAGTTCTTC
TRBV20-1,few,TRBJ1-6,-,CSAKEGGLALNSPLHF,TGCAGTGCCAAAGAGGGGGGTCTGGCTCTTAATTCACCCCTCCACTTT
TRBV6-2/TRBV6-3,few,TRBJ1-1,-,CASSYLPGVYTEAFF,TGTGCCAGCAGTTACTTGCCAGGGGTTTACACTGAAGCTTTCTTT